The next 30 T cell receptor beta chains were all read from a single sample in a study of blood T cell repertoires in COVID-19. This table comes from immunoSEQ multiplex PCR, and its TCRdb copy is limited to in-frame clones, with some not included. This sample has just over 300,000 clones, with under 90% found just once. The sequencing sample was made of PBMCs or T cells enriched from blood (not recorded which). These receptors were obtained from a man between 25 and 39 years old who had recovered from COVID-19.

The chain employs TRBV5-5 and TRBJ2-3; D gene unclear. The length of the CDR3 is 15 residues. Germline assignment: CDR1 SGHKS and CDR2 YYEKEE (reference sequence). V was pared by 1 base and J by 4 bases, with 13 bases between. The DNA of the CDR3 is TGTGCCAGCAGCTTGTCGGGTAGAATAGCAGATACGCAGTATTTT. Protein product: CASSLSGRIADTQYF.

The chain employs TRBV5-1 and TRBJ1-2; 8 nucleotides match TRBD1. V was pared by 2 bases and J by 4 bases, with 4 bases of the junction left unmatched. This CDR3 has 14 amino acids. Germline V gene lookup returns CDR1 SGHRS and CDR2 YFSETQ. The CDR3 bases are TGCGCCAGCAGCTTTGAGGGACAGGTCTATGGCTACACCTTC. Protein: CASSFEGQVYGYTF.

With regard to this clone: Other DNA sequences from this sample encode an identical CDR3 as well. This chain connects TRBV5-1 to TRBJ1-3; D ambiguous. Germline V CDR1 and CDR2: SGHRS, YFSETQ. V was cut by 0 bases and J by 4 bases, with 8 bases left in between. CDR3 size: 14 residues. CDR3 loop: CASSLDGSGNTIYF. CDR3 coding DNA: TGCGCCAGCAGCTTGGACGGGTCGGGAAACACCATATATTTT.

The chain links TRBV13 to TRBJ1-6; 8 positions match TRBD1. The trim removed 0 bases at V and 10 bases at J, leaving 2 bases unmatched. Germline V CDR1 and CDR2: PRHDT, FYEKMQ (reference sequence). The CDR3 is made up of 14 amino acids. Here the CDR3 reads CASSLGRGQSPLHF. The CDR3 DNA follows: TGTGCCAGCAGCTTAGGCAGGGGGCAATCACCCCTCCACTTT.

The chain uses TRBV19 and TRBJ1-3; D might be TRBD1 (5 bases). The V gene lost 8 bases and the J gene lost 0 bases, with 14 bases spanning the gap. Germline V gene lookup returns CDR1 LNHDA and CDR2 SQIVND (reference sequence). The CDR3 has 15 amino acids. The CDR3 DNA is TGTGCCAGTGGGATGACAGTCTCCTCTGGAAACACCATATATTTT. Translated, it gives CASGMTVSSGNTIYF.

This chain links TRBV21-1 with TRBJ1-1. TRBV21-1 is a pseudogene segment. This CDR3 has 18 amino acids. CDR3 sequence reads: CASSKDPRLRAKNTEAFF. The DNA of the CDR3 is TGTGCCAGCAGCAAAGACCCCAGGCTGCGGGCCAAGAACACTGAAGCTTTCTTT.

This clone was found a few times. The rearrangement links TRBV5-4 to TRBJ1-2, with 9 bases aligning to TRBD1. V trimming: 3 bases; J trimming: 2 bases; junction bases outside the gene matches: 11. This CDR3 spans 17 amino acids. Germline V gene data show CDR1 as SGHNT and CDR2 as YYREEE (reference sequence). CDR3 coding DNA: TGTGCCAGCAGCTCACCCCGCCGGACAGGGGACAACTATGGCTACACCTTC. Translated, it gives CASSSPRRTGDNYGYTF.

This chain links TRBV28 with TRBJ2-7; 9 positions agree with TRBD1. The CDR3 is 18 amino acids. Germline V lookup: CDR1 MDHEN, CDR2 SYDVKM. The trim removed 7 bases at V and 2 bases at J, leaving 18 bases unmatched. CDR3 nucleotide sequence: TGTGCCAGCACCGAGGGTTGGGACAGGGTAGAGAAGGCCTACGAGCAGTACTTC. Translation: CASTEGWDRVEKAYEQYF.

V is TRBV11-2 and J is TRBJ1-6; weak D call: TRBD1 (6 bases). The germline CDR1 and CDR2 sequences are SGHAT and FQNNGV. V gave up 3 bases and J gave up 8 bases, with 14 bases separating them. The CDR3 loop spans 15 amino acids. The CDR3: CASSLAVGAYSPLHF. CDR3 in DNA: TGTGCCAGCAGCTTGGCCGTGGGGGCCTATTCACCCCTCCACTTT.

The CDR3 sequence is CASSLVPQGMNTEAFF. In DNA form, the CDR3 reads TGTGCCAGCAGCTTGGTTCCCCAGGGCATGAACACTGAAGCTTTCTTT. The V and J genes are TRBV5-6 and TRBJ1-1, with D maybe TRBD1 (5 bases). There are 16 residues in the CDR3. Germline assignment: CDR1 SGHDT and CDR2 YYEEEE. Trimming stripped 0 bases from V and 0 bases from J, with 12 bases between.

Here the CDR3 DNA reads TGTGCCAGCAGTGAAGGATCCAGGACTTACTCTGGAAACACCATATATTTT. Its translation: CASSEGSRTYSGNTIYF. This chain links TRBV6-1 with TRBJ1-3; D uncertain. Trimming stripped 1 base from V and 0 bases from J, with 13 bases between. This CDR3 has 17 residues. CDR1 and CDR2 from the germline V gene are MNHNS and SASEGT.

The chain is built from TRBV6-5 and TRBJ2-1; the match to TRBD2 covers 9 bases. V was clipped by 6 bases and J by 4 bases; unmatched bases: 7. The CDR3 contains 15 residues. Germline V gene lookup returns CDR1 MNHEY and CDR2 SVGAGI. This CDR3 reads CASSQTSGKYNEQFF. Written as DNA, the CDR3 is TGTGCCAGCAGCCAGACTAGCGGTAAATACAATGAGCAGTTCTTC.

This chain joins TRBV10-2 and TRBJ1-2, with TRBD1 identical over 7 bases. This CDR3 contains 12 residues. Per the germline V gene, CDR1 is WSHSY and CDR2 is SAAADI. The trim removed 10 bases at V and 4 bases at J, leaving 6 bases unmatched. This CDR3 reads CATRQGLYGYTF. The CDR3 DNA reads TGCGCCACCCGACAGGGACTCTATGGCTACACCTTC.

The CDR3 sequence is CATSETRQQETQYF. The CDR3 nucleotides read TGTGCCACCAGTGAGACTCGACAGCAAGAGACCCAGTACTTC. This sequence joins TRBV24-1 and TRBJ2-5, with D perhaps matching TRBD1 (5 bases). Trimming stripped 4 bases from V and 2 bases from J, with 10 bases between. CDR1 KGHDR and CDR2 SFDVKD come from the germline V gene. CDR3 length: 14 amino acids.

This chain uses TRBV6-1 with TRBJ1-2; D is ambiguous. The germline gives CDR1 MNHNS, CDR2 SASEGT. This CDR3 has 14 residues. Trimming cost V 0 bases and J 2 bases, with 7 bases left between them. Written as DNA, the CDR3 is TGTGCCAGCAGTGAAGCCTGGCAGAACTATGGCTACACCTTC. It codes for CASSEAWQNYGYTF.

A single count supports this clone. This sequence joins TRBV6-5 and TRBJ1-6; unclear D gene. CDR1 and CDR2 (germline): MNHEY, SVGAGI. The ends were cut back, 0 bases at V and 6 bases at J, with 9 bases in the middle. This CDR3 spans 15 amino acids. CDR3 DNA: TGTGCCAGCAGTTACTCGGGCCACCTTAATTCACCCCTCCACTTT. Translating it yields CASSYSGHLNSPLHF.

The genes are TRBV10-3 and TRBJ2-2; 8 bases map to TRBD2. CDR3 length: 13 amino acids. After removal of 10 bases from V and 6 bases from J, the junction contained 7 bases not matched to a gene. Per germline, CDR1 ENHRY and CDR2 SYGVKD. The CDR3 DNA is TGTGCCACAGCGGGAGATCCACCCGGGGAGCTGTTTTTT. Residues: CATAGDPPGELFF.

The chain has TRBV6-5 and TRBJ2-1, with 7 bases fitting TRBD2. V gave up 6 bases and J gave up 0 bases; unmatched junction bases: 5. Germline V gene data show CDR1 as MNHEY and CDR2 as SVGAGI. The CDR3 is 15 residues long. The DNA of the CDR3 is TGTGCCAGCAGGCGAGGCGGGGGCTCCTACAATGAGCAGTTCTTC. It codes for CASRRGGGSYNEQFF.

The V gene is TRBV5-1, the J gene TRBJ2-1, with 9 nucleotides matching TRBD2. V shed 4 bases and J 0 bases; nucleotides not matched to a gene: 2. Germline V gene lookup returns CDR1 SGHRS and CDR2 YFSETQ. The CDR3 covers 15 residues. The CDR3 sequence is CASSDSGSSYNEQFF. DNA of the CDR3: TGCGCCAGCAGCGATAGCGGGAGCTCCTACAATGAGCAGTTCTTC.

The chain has TRBV30 and TRBJ2-1; D might be TRBD1 (5 bases). V lost 0 bases and J 8 bases, leaving 8 bases between the germline ends. The CDR3 spans 12 residues. The germline gives CDR1 GTSNPN, CDR2 SVGIG (reference sequence). In DNA, the CDR3 is TGTGCCTGGAGTGTAAGGGGCGATGAGCAGTTCTTC. This gives the protein CAWSVRGDEQFF. Drawing the rest from reference TRBV30 and TRBJ2-1, the complete variable domain is SQTIHQWPATLVQPVGSPLSLECTVEGTSNPNLYWYRQAAGRGLQLLFYSVGIGQISSEVPQNLSASRPQDRQFILSSKKLLLSDSGFYLCAWSVRGDEQFFGPGTRLTVL.

As for this clone: At one end, the junction sequence differs from germline, possibly due to a read error. The V and J genes are TRBV5-1 and TRBJ1-4; tentatively, D is TRBD1 (5 bases). Germline V gene sequence: CDR1 SGHRS, CDR2 YFSETQ. This CDR3 has 14 residues. CDR3 in amino acids: CASSLWGQNEKLFF. The CDR3 nucleotides read TGCGCCAGTAGCTTATGGGGCCAGAATGAAAAACTGTTTTTT.

V usage is TRBV9 and J usage is TRBJ2-1; D may be TRBD1 (5 bases). CDR3 length equals 15 residues. CDR1 and CDR2 from the germline V gene are SGDLS and YYNGEE. V was clipped by 4 bases and J by 5 bases, with 16 bases between them. The CDR3 is CASSSRGKAHNEQFF. CDR3 DNA: TGTGCCAGCAGCTCTAGGGGAAAGGCCCACAATGAGCAGTTCTTC.

The CDR3: CASRKNRGNSPLHF. CDR3 coding DNA: TGTGCCAGCAGGAAGAACAGGGGTAATTCACCCCTCCACTTT. This chain uses TRBV11-1 with TRBJ1-6; 7 bases align to TRBD1. Germline V gene sequence: CDR1 SGHAT, CDR2 FQDESV (reference sequence). CDR3 size: 14 residues. V trimming: 6 bases; J trimming: 6 bases; junction bases outside the gene matches: 5.

There are a few counts of this clone. This chain links TRBV4-1 with TRBJ1-1; 9 bases map to TRBD1. The CDR3 spans 16 residues. V lost 3 bases and J lost 0; bases outside the gene matches: 5. The germline gives CDR1 MGHRA, CDR2 YSYEKL. CDR3 in amino acids: CASSHGQGPMNTEAFF. The CDR3 DNA reads as TGCGCCAGCAGCCATGGACAGGGGCCCATGAACACTGAAGCTTTCTTT.

V usage is TRBV5-1 and J usage is TRBJ1-4; 8 bases line up with TRBD1. The CDR3 contains 14 residues. V dropped 7 bases and J dropped 4; count of bases not matched to a gene: 6. CDR1 is SGHRS and CDR2 is YFSETQ in the germline V gene. CDR3 protein: CASGEQGGNEKLFF. CDR3 sequence (DNA): TGCGCCAGCGGGGAACAGGGGGGTAATGAAAAACTGTTTTTT.

The V call is TRBV30, the J call TRBJ1-3; D ambiguous. Trimming pared 0 bases from V and 0 bases from J, leaving 6 bases between. Per germline, CDR1 GTSNPN and CDR2 SVGIG (reference sequence). CDR3 size: 14 residues. The chain's CDR3 is CAWSVGGSGNTIYF. CDR3 DNA: TGTGCCTGGAGTGTCGGCGGCTCTGGAAACACCATATATTTT.

The rearrangement joins TRBV4-1 to TRBJ1-1; TRBD1 might be the D (6 bases). V was shortened by 0 bases and J by 5 bases, with 10 bases between the two germline ends. The CDR3 is 14 amino acids. Germline V gives CDR1 MGHRA, CDR2 YSYEKL. The CDR3 nucleotides are TGCGCCAGCAGCCAAGACCACAGGGAGACTGAAGCTTTCTTT. It is translated as CASSQDHRETEAFF.

The rearrangement joins TRBV15 to TRBJ1-2; the D is unclear. The CDR3 extends over 14 amino acids. CDR1 LNHNV and CDR2 YYDKDF come from the germline V gene (reference sequence). V shed 3 bases and J shed 8 bases, with 16 bases lying between them. The CDR3 here is CATSSSPPARGYTF. Here the CDR3 DNA reads TGTGCCACCAGCAGCTCCCCCCCAGCCAGGGGCTACACCTTC. Full variable domain (outside the CDR3, taken from reference TRBV15 and TRBJ1-2): DAMVIQNPRYQVTQFGKPVTLSCSQTLNHNVMYWYQQKSSQAPKLLFHYYDKDFNNEADTPDNFQSRRPNTSFCFLDIRSPGLGDTAMYLCATSSSPPARGYTFGSGTRLTVV.

This chain links TRBV5-1 with TRBJ2-7; 8 nucleotides line up with TRBD1. The CDR3 runs 15 residues. Per the germline V gene, CDR1 is SGHRS and CDR2 is YFSETQ. Trimming took 3 bases from V and 0 from J; bases not matched to a gene: 5. CDR3 sequence (DNA): TGCGCCAGCAGCTGGGGACAGGCTTACTCCTACGAGCAGTACTTC. Translating it yields CASSWGQAYSYEQYF.

The V call is TRBV14, the J call TRBJ2-7, with D possibly matching TRBD1 (6 bases). Germline values: CDR1 SGHDN, CDR2 FVKESK. Trimming left V 3 bases short and J 6 bases short, with 18 bases between. The length of the CDR3 is 15 residues. CDR3 loop: CASSHQGLTTIEQYF. CDR3 coding DNA: TGTGCCAGCAGCCACCAGGGGCTTACTACGATCGAGCAGTACTTC.